This entry lists 8 T cell receptor beta chains sequenced from one sample in a study of blood T cell repertoires in COVID-19. Some clones are missing from TCRdb's copy, which holds only in-frame ones; the method was immunoSEQ multiplex PCR. The table has just over 150,000 clones, about 80% seen once; the top ten hold about 24%. Sequencing input: peripheral blood. Receptors were obtained from a woman of 80 years or more with acute or convalescent COVID-19.

This clone was recorded once. J is TRBJ2-7 and V is TRBV27, with D possibly matching TRBD2 (6 bases). Deletions cut 0 bases from V and 6 bases from J, with 12 bases between. CDR3 length: 14 residues. Germline CDR1 reads MNHEY; CDR2 reads SMNVEV (reference sequence). CDR3 sequence reads: CASSLSRPEGEQYF. The CDR3 nucleotides read TGTGCCAGCAGTTTATCGAGGCCGGAGGGCGAGCAGTACTTC.

This clone was seen ten or more times. This chain joins TRBV27 and TRBJ2-3, with 7 bases identical to TRBD2. Trimming at V came to 4 bases and at J to 0 bases, leaving 7 bases not matched to a gene. This CDR3 has 16 amino acids. The germline gives CDR1 MNHEY, CDR2 SMNVEV (reference sequence). For the CDR3, the DNA is TGTGCCAGCAGTTCCTTACTAGCGCAAAGCACAGATACGCAGTATTTT. Its translation: CASSSLLAQSTDTQYF.

This clone appeared a few times. This rearrangement joins TRBV30 to TRBJ1-6, with unresolved D. V was clipped by 0 bases and J by 0 bases, with 9 bases between them. Germline V gene data show CDR1 as GTSNPN and CDR2 as SVGIG (reference sequence). The CDR3 sequence is 16 residues long. Here the CDR3 DNA reads TGTGCCTGGAGTGTACCGGGGAGCTCCTATAATTCACCCCTCCACTTT. Translating gives CAWSVPGSSYNSPLHF.

CDR3 DNA sequence: TGTGCCAGCTCACCAGCAGCGCGACAGGCCTACGAGCAGTACTTC. It codes for CASSPAARQAYEQYF. This rearrangement joins TRBV18 to TRBJ2-7; tentative D call: TRBD1 (6 bases). The germline V gene has CDR1 KGHSH and CDR2 LQKENI. This CDR3 comprises 15 residues. V lost 2 bases, J lost 2 bases, and 13 bases lay in between.

The genes are TRBV2 and TRBJ2-5, with TRBD1 matching 7 bases. V lost 5 bases and J lost 1; bases outside the gene matches: 4. The CDR3 runs 14 residues. Germline CDR1 is SNHLY and CDR2 is FYNNEI. The CDR3: CASSPDRAQETQYF. CDR3 DNA sequence: TGTGCCAGCAGTCCTGACAGGGCCCAAGAGACCCAGTACTTC.

The rearrangement joins TRBV5-1 to TRBJ2-7, with 7 bases identical to TRBD1. Germline CDR1 SGHRS, CDR2 YFSETQ. The CDR3 has 14 amino acids. The J segment lost 2 bases and the V segment lost 7 bases, leaving 9 bases of the junction unmatched. CDR3 residues: CASGVRQGPYEQYF. The CDR3 DNA follows: TGCGCCAGCGGGGTTCGACAGGGCCCCTACGAGCAGTACTTC.

In its sample, this clone was seen once. V is TRBV5-1 and J is TRBJ2-2, with 7 bases aligning to TRBD1. Trimming cost V 7 bases and J 2 bases; bases outside gene matches: 17. From germline, CDR1 is SGHRS and CDR2 YFSETQ. The CDR3 is 18 amino acids. In nucleotides, the CDR3 is TGCGCCAGCTCAAAAGTTCCGCCACAGGGGAAAAACACCGGGGAGCTGTTTTTT. Its translation is CASSKVPPQGKNTGELFF. Filled out from reference TRBV5-1 and TRBJ2-2, the complete variable domain reads KAGVTQTPRYLIKTRGQQVTLSCSPISGHRSVSWYQQTPGQGLQFLFEYFSETQRNKGNFPGRFSGRQFSNSRSEMNVSTLELGDSALYLCASSKVPPQGKNTGELFFGEGSRLTVL.

Written as DNA, the CDR3 is TGTGCCAGCAGCATGACAGGGACCCAGGCGGCCTACGAGCAGTACTTC. It specifies CASSMTGTQAAYEQYF. The chain joins TRBV5-6 to TRBJ2-7, with TRBD1 identical over 7 bases. CDR3 length: 16 amino acids. Germline V CDR1 and CDR2: SGHDT, YYEEEE. The V and J ends lost 4 bases and 2 bases, in that order; junction bases with no gene match: 12. The full variable domain, rest sourced from reference TRBV5-6 and TRBJ2-7, is DAGVTQSPTHLIKTRGQQVTLRCSPKSGHDTVSWYQQALGQGPQFIFQYYEEEERQRGNFPDRFSGHQFPNYSSELNVNALLLGDSALYLCASSMTGTQAAYEQYFGPGTRLTVT.